This record covers a single TCR beta chain. Its antigen remains unknown. MiXCR was run by TCRdb on the RACE reads, yielding one entry per CDR3 protein. The sample has more than 100,000 distinct CDR3 sequences; around 11% are singletons. This specimen belongs to a study of human T cells and chemical hapten exposure. Findings and caveats of the study: Expanded TCR counts at PT1 went up together with patch test score, a positive correlation. It was expanded TCRs that formed significantly more large CDR3 similarity clusters than controls did.

Regarding time point: patch test 3, about 24 weeks after DPC sensitization. The treatment denotes: therapeutic diphenylcyclopropenone sensitization with weekly scalp DPC. Blood collection took place prior to placing each patch test. The CDR3 has 13 amino acids. Germline loops: CDR1 SNHLY, CDR2 FYNNEI. J gave up 4 bases and V 11 bases, and 10 bases lay outside the gene matches. The clonotype comes from a woman in her forties or fifties with alopecia areata. Some clones in this sample may be carry-over from other donors' samples. The material sequenced was whole blood, taken in connection with sensitization to the hapten diphenylcyclopropenone (DPC). The chain carries TRBV2 and TRBJ1-1, with 7 bases lining up with TRBD1. The CDR3: CAVHRGGVTEAFF. The CDR3 coding sequence is TGTGCCGTCCACAGGGGTGGTGTCACTGAAGCTTTCTTT. The full variable domain, completed using reference TRBV2 and TRBJ1-1, is EPEVTQTPSHQVTQMGQEVILRCVPISNHLYFYWYRQILGQKVEFLVSFYNNEISEKSEIFDDQFSVERPDGSNFTLKIRSTKLEDSAMYFCAVHRGGVTEAFFGQGTRLTVV.